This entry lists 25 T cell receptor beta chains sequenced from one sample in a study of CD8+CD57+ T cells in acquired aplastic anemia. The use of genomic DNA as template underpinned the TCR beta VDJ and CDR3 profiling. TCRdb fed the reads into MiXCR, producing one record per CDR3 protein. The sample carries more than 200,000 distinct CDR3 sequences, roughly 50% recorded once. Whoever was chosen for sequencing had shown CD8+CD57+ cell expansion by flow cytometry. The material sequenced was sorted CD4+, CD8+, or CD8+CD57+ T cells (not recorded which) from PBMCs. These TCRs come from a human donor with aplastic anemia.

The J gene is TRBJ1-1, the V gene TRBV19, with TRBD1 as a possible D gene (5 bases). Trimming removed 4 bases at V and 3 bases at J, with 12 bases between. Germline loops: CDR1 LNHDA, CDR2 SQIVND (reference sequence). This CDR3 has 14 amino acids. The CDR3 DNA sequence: TGTGCCAGTAGTAGAGCCGGGACTCACACTGAAGCTTTCTTT. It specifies CASSRAGTHTEAFF.

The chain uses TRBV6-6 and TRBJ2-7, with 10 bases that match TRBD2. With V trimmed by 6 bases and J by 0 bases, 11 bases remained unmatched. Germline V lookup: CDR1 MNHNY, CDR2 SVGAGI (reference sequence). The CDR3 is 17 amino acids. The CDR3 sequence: CASRVNELAGISYEQYF. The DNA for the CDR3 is TGTGCCAGCAGGGTAAACGAACTAGCGGGAATCTCCTACGAGCAGTACTTC.

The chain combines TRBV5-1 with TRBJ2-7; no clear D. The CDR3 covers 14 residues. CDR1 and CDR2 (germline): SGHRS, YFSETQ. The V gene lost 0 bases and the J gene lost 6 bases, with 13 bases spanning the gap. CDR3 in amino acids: CASSLAAEGFEQYF. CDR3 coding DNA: TGCGCCAGCAGCTTGGCCGCCGAAGGGTTCGAGCAGTACTTC.

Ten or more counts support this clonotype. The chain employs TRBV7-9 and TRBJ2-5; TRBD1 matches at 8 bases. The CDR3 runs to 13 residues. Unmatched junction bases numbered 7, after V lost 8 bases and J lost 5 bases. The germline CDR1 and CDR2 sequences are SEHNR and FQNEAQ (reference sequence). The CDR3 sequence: CASQPAGGETQYF. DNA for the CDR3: TGTGCCAGCCAGCCCGCAGGGGGCGAGACCCAGTACTTC.

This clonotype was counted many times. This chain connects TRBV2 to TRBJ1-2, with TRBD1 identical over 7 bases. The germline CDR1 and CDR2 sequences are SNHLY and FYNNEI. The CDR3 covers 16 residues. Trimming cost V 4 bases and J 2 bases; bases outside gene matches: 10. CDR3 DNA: TGTGCCAGCAGTGTTGAGACAGGGATTATCAACTATGGCTACACCTTC. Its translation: CASSVETGIINYGYTF. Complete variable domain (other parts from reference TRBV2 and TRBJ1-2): EPEVTQTPSHQVTQMGQEVILRCVPISNHLYFYWYRQILGQKVEFLVSFYNNEISEKSEIFDDQFSVERPDGSNFTLKIRSTKLEDSAMYFCASSVETGIINYGYTFGSGTRLTVV.

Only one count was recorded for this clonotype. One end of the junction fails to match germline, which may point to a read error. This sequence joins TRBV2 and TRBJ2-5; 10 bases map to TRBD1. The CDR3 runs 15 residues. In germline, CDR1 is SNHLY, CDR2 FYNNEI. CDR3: CATSDAGQGKETQYF. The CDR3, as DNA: TGTGCCACCAGTGACGCGGGACAGGGGAAGGAGACCCAGTACTTC.

The CDR3 region has the DNA TGTGCTAGGGGCTATAGGGCCTCGACAGGGGGTTACGAGCAGTACTTC. Translation gives CARGYRASTGGYEQYF. V is TRBV7-6 and J is TRBJ2-7, with 9 bases identical to TRBD1. This CDR3 is 16 amino acids long. CDR1 and CDR2 from the germline V gene are SGHVS and FNYEAQ.

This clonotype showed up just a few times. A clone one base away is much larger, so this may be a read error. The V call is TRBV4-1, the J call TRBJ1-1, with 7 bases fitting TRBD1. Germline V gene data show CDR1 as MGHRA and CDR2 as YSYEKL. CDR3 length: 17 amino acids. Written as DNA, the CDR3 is TGCGCCAGCAGCCAAGAAAGGGACAGCCAGGCGAACGCTGAAGCTTTCTTT. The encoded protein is CASSQERDSQANAEAFF.

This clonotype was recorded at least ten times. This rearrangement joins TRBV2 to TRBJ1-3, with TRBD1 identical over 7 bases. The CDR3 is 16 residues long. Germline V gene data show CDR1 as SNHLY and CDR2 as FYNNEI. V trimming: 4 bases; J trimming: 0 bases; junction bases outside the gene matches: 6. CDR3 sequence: CASSAVQGGSGNTIYF. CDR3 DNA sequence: TGTGCCAGCAGTGCGGTCCAGGGGGGCTCTGGAAACACCATATATTTT.

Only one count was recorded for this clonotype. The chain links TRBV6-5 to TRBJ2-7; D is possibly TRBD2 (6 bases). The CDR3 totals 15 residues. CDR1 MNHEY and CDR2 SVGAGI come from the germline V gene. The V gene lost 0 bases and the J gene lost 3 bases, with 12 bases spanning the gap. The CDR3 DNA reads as TGTGCCAGCAGTTACTCGACCGGGGGTAACTACGAGCAGTACTTC. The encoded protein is CASSYSTGGNYEQYF.

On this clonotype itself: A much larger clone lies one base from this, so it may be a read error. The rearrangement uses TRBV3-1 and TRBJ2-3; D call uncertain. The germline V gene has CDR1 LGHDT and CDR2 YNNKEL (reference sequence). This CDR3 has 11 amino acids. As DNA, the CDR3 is TGTGCCGGCAGCCAGGCAGATACGCAGTATTTT. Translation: CAGSQADTQYF.

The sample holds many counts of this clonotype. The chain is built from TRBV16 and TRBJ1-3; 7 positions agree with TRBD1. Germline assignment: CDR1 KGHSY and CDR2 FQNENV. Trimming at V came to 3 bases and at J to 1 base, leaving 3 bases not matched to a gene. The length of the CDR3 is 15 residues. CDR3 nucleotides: TGTGCCAGCAGCCATCAGACAGGGTCTGGAAACACCATATATTTT. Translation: CASSHQTGSGNTIYF.

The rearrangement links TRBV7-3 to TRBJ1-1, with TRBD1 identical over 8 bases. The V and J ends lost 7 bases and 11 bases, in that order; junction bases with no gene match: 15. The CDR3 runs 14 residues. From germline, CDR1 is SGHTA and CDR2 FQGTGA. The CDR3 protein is CASTRQGTPPGAFF. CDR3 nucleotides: TGTGCCAGCACTCGACAGGGGACTCCCCCTGGGGCTTTCTTT.

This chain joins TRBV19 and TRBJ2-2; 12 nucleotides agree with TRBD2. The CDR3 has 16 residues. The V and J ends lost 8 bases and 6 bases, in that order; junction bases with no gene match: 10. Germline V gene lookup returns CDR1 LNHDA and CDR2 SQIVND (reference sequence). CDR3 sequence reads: CASGTLAGGPAGELFF. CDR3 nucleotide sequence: TGTGCCAGTGGAACTCTAGCGGGGGGGCCGGCCGGGGAGCTGTTTTTT.

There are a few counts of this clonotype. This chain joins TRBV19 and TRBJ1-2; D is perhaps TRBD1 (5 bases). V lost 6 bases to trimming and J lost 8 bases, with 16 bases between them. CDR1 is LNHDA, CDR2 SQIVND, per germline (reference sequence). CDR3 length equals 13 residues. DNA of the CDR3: TGTGCCAGTAGACGTCGAGGGGTTGACGGCTACACCTTC. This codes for CASRRRGVDGYTF.

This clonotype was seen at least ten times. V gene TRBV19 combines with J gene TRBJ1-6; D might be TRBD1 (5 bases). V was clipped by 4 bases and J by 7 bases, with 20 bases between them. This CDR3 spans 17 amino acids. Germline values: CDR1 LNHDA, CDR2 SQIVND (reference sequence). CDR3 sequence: CASSSPARGVTNSPLHF. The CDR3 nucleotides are TGTGCCAGTAGTAGTCCAGCAAGGGGCGTTACAAATTCACCCCTCCACTTT. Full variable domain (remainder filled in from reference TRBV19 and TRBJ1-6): DGGITQSPKYLFRKEGQNVTLSCEQNLNHDAMYWYRQDPGQGLRLIYYSQIVNDFQKGDIAEGYSVSREKKESFPLTVTSAQKNPTAFYLCASSSPARGVTNSPLHFGNGTRLTVT.

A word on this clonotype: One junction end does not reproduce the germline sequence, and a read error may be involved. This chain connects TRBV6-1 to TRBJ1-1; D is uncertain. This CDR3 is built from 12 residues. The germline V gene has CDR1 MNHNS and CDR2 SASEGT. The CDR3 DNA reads TGTACCAGCAGTGAGAAGAACACTGAAGCTTTCTTT. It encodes CTSSEKNTEAFF.

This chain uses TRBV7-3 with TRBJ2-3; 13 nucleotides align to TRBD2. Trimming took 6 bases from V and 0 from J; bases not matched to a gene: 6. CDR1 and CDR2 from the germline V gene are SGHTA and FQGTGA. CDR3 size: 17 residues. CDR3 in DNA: TGTGCCAGCAGTACTAGCGGGGGGGCTACTAGCACAGATACGCAGTATTTT. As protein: CASSTSGGATSTDTQYF. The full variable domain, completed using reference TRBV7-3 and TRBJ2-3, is GAGVSQTPSNKVTEKGKYVELRCDPISGHTALYWYRQSLGQGPEFLIYFQGTGAADDSGLPNDRFFAVRPEGSVSTLKIQRTERGDSAVYLCASSTSGGATSTDTQYFGPGTRLTVL.

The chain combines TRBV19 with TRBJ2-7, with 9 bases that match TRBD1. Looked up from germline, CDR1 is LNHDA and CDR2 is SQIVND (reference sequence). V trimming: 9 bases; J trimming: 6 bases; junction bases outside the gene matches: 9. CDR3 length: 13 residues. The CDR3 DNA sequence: TGTGCCAGCAACGAAGGGACAGGGATCGAGCAGTACTTC. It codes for CASNEGTGIEQYF.

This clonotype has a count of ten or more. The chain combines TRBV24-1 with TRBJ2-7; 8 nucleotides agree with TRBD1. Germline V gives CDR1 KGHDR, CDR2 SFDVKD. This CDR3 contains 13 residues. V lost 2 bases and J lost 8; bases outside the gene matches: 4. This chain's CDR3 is CATSDSAGGKQYF. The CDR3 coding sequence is TGTGCCACCAGTGATTCGGCAGGGGGCAAGCAGTACTTC.

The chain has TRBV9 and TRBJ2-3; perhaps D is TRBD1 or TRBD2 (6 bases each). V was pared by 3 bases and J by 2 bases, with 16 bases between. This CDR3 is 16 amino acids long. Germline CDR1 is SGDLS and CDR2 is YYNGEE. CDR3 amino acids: CASSALTGGATDTQYF. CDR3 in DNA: TGTGCCAGCAGCGCCTTGACAGGCGGGGCCACAGATACGCAGTATTTT.

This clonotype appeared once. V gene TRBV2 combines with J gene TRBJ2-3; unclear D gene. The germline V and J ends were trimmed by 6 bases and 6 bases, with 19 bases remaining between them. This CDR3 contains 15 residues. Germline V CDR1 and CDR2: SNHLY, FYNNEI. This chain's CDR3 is CASSLPFPGEDTQYF. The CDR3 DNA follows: TGTGCCAGCAGCTTGCCGTTTCCCGGAGAGGATACGCAGTATTTT. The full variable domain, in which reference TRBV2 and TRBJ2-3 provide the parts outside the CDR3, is EPEVTQTPSHQVTQMGQEVILRCVPISNHLYFYWYRQILGQKVEFLVSFYNNEISEKSEIFDDQFSVERPDGSNFTLKIRSTKLEDSAMYFCASSLPFPGEDTQYFGPGTRLTVL.

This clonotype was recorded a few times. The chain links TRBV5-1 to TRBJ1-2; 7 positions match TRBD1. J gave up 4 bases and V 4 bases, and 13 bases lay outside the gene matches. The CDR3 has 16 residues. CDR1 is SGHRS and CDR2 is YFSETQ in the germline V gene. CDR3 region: CASSQYGTERGYGYTF. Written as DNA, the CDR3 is TGCGCCAGCAGCCAGTACGGGACAGAAAGAGGCTATGGCTACACCTTC.

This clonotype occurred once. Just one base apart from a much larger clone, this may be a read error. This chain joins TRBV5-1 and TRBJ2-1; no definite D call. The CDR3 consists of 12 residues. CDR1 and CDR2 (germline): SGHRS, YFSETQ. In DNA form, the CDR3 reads TGTGCCAGCAGCCCTAGGAACAATGAGCAGATCTTC. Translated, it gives CASSPRNNEQIF.

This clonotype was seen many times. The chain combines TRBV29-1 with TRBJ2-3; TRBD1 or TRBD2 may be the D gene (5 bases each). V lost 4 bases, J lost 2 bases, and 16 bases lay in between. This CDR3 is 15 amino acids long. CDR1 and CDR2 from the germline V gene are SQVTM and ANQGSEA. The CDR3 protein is CSVGEQGGPTDTQYF. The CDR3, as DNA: TGCAGCGTTGGGGAGCAGGGTGGCCCCACAGATACGCAGTATTTT.